What follows describes a single T cell receptor beta chain. The data were obtained in a study of cytomegalovirus exposure and HLA in healthy donors. J gave up 6 bases and V 6 bases, and 7 bases lay outside the gene matches. The CDR3 length is 13 residues. Germline CDR1 and CDR2: MGHDK and SYGVNS. It was with 60 Vbeta and 13 Jbeta primers that the PCR ran. Generated by immunoSEQ multiplex PCR, the TCRdb table keeps only in-frame clones and is missing some. Among 150,000 to 200,000 clones listed, roughly 72% were seen once. The sequenced sample was PBMCs. This receptor was taken from a middle-aged woman in good health and CMV-seronegative. The chain recombines TRBV25-1 with TRBJ1-1, with 7 bases matching TRBD1. In nucleotides, the CDR3 is TGTGCCAGCAGAGACAGGGTGTGGGCTGAAGCTTTCTTT. The encoded protein is CASRDRVWAEAFF.